This T cell receptor (beta chain) was recorded in a study of T cells in Graves' hyperthyroidism and ophthalmopathy. CDR1 and CDR2 (germline): SGDLS, YYNGEE. The CDR3 extends over 14 amino acids. This clonotype was counted between two and nine times. Mismatch with germline at one junction end may stem from a read error. RNA transcripts provided the source from which TCR beta CDR3 regions were amplified. A set of HTBI primers served as the primers for a first-round RT-PCR of the TCR CDR3. TCRdb recomputed calls from the multiplex PCR reads with MiXCR, one row per CDR3 protein. The sample carries 300,000 to 500,000 distinct CDR3 sequences, around an eighth recorded once.

The chain links TRBV9 to TRBJ2-5, with 10 nucleotides matching TRBD2. The clonotype originates from a man aged 45 to 65 with Graves' ophthalmopathy. Sequences were obtained from blood. CDR3: CASGTSEYQETQYF. The CDR3 nucleotides are TGTGCCAGCGGGACTAGCGAGTACCAGGAGACCCAGTACTTC. Full variable domain (outside the CDR3, taken from reference TRBV9 and TRBJ2-5): DSGVTQTPKHLITATGQRVTLRCSPRSGDLSVYWYQQSLDQGLQFLIQYYNGEERAKGNILERFSAQQFPDLHSELNLSSLELGDSALYFCASGTSEYQETQYFGPGTRLLVL.